This record concerns one T cell receptor (beta chain) sequence. No cognate antigen has been identified for it. No quality values exist for individual bases; no much larger clone is one base distant. The library was made by the immunoSEQ multiplex PCR assay. A mixture of 60 forward primers for TCR Vbeta segments and 13 reverse primers for TCR Jbeta segments was used in the multiplex PCR. Amplification of the CDR3 region of rearranged TCR beta genes was performed with a multiplex PCR assay on genomic DNA. The amplified TCR beta libraries were sequenced on the Illumina HiSeq System as 87-base-pair reads. The study's processing was this. In a later analysis, about 80 million unique TCR beta chains were counted across the approximately 670 repertoires, and approximately 11 million of these chains were shared by at least two donors. Raw reads were error-corrected and collapsed into unique sequences by a nearest-neighbor algorithm in which closely related sequences were merged to remove PCR and sequencing errors. To assign V, D and J gene segments, CDR3 sequences were aligned to IMGT reference sequences. For a sequence to be retained, at least a six-nucleotide match to both a V gene segment and a J gene segment was required. A rearrangement counted as productive if the CDR3 had no stop codons and remained in frame with V and J, and every other rearrangement counted as non-productive. CDR3 was defined by IMGT convention, running from the second conserved V-encoded cysteine to the conserved J-encoded phenylalanine. Sequences without an unambiguous match to a single V gene segment were excluded from the earlier analysis of a few hundred of the donors. An earlier analysis of 550 to 650 of the donors classified V segments as functional when productive rearrangements were above 56.7% and as segregating when the standard deviation between donors was above 5%. To diagnose cytomegalovirus status from the catalog of TCR beta chain sequences, a statistical classification framework was built. In a later analysis, TCR nucleotide sequences were compared against IMGT/GENE-DB human TR gene sequences so that V and J genes could be assigned. Using the TCRdist pipeline, a later analysis assigned CDR3 sequences along with most-parsimonious VDJ recombination scenarios. A later analysis defined each TCR beta chain by its CDR3 amino acid sequence plus V-gene family, and excluded reads lacking a unique V-gene family. To address suspected cross-contamination and a sequencing artifact, a later analysis removed several hundred highly shared, low-generation-probability nucleotide sequences. In a later analysis, a clonal expansion index was calculated for each public chain from normalized within-repertoire ranks of inferred template counts. In a later analysis, generation probabilities were computed using a VDJ recombination model fitted to out-of-frame rearrangements, and the results were checked against IGoR. A later analysis scored TCR-TCR, TCR-HLA and TCR-CMV co-occurrence with hypergeometric tests, applying a repertoire-size bias correction to TCR pairs. In a later analysis, false discovery rates were estimated by permuting HLA or CMV assignments 20 times. In a later analysis, co-occurring TCRs were grouped with DBSCAN, and TCRdist sequence similarity was added when clustering was performed within HLA-allele-positive subsets. Repertoires with fewer than 30,000 or more than 120,000 public chains, plus five repertoires with anomalous nucleotide sharing, were excluded from co-occurrence clustering. TCRdb stores this immuneACCESS table with in-frame sequences only. Part of the clones is absent; in the studies checked, under half of the shortfall reflects unresolved V genes, and no reason is known for the rest. That table furnishes V, J and clone size, whereas the DNA furnished D and trimming. This sample holds 100,000 to 150,000 clones; around 78% were observed only once. Of the sample, over 1.5% is held by the ten largest clones.

The cohort comprised 670 or so healthy bone marrow donors. Cohort members were all nominally healthy when sampled, although unrecorded immune exposures were likely present. The donor tested CMV seronegative, placing the donor among the 350 or so seronegative members of the cohort. Every donor gave a peripheral blood sample, and the peripheral blood mononuclear cells from that sample were used for TCR beta sequencing. The Qiagen DNeasy Blood Extraction Kit was used to extract genomic DNA from the blood cell samples. This sample was taken from a study of cytomegalovirus exposure and HLA in healthy donors (dated by TCRdb to about 2017). About the study as a whole: In an earlier analysis of several hundred of the donors, less than 350 Gb of sequence data and 117 million unique TCR beta sequences from 180 million or so T cells were reported. An early release covering roughly 640 HLA-typed donors comprised 300 to 350 gigabases of sequencing data and tens of millions of unique TCR sequences. Of the roughly 400 genotyped donors, approximately 82% fell in the genetic ancestry cluster associated with self-reported Caucasian donors. The study was designed to test whether signatures of past pathogen exposure could be identified by cataloging public T cell receptors. The T cell repertoires of some 700 subjects were profiled by immunosequencing and related to cytomegalovirus serostatus. A separate validation cohort of about 110 different subjects was used in addition to the 666-subject first cohort. To predict cytomegalovirus infection status, the study brought together high-throughput TCR immunosequencing, statistical association of individual TCRs with disease status, and machine learning. In a later analysis, previously published TCR beta repertoires from several hundred donors were re-analyzed and high-resolution HLA genotyping was added so that TCR occurrence patterns could be studied. Rather than drawing on any new phenotypic data, the later analysis identified candidate immune exposures from TCR beta sequences and the way those sequences occurred across donors. To decide whether each TCR beta V gene segment behaved as functional or pseudogenic, an earlier analysis of 587 of the donors relied on high-throughput TCR beta sequencing. Donor age, sex, ethnicity and CMV serostatus were collected together with the repertoire data. Genome-wide SNP genotypes for about 60% of the roughly 670 donors were used in a later genetic analysis, which treated that subset as a discovery cohort. Every discovery cohort repertoire had been produced on one sequencing platform. Class I and class II HLA loci were covered by the typing at four-digit resolution. Typing coverage varied by locus: roughly 629-640 donors for A, B, C, DRB1 and DQB1; more than 500 for DQA1; over 600 for DPA1; under 490 for DPB1. Roughly 5 DR-DQ haplotypes were treated as single units for association and clustering because of strong linkage in the cohort. Among over 350 genotyped donors of the cohort, an average of around 240,000 unique TCR beta nucleotide sequences were sequenced per donor, roughly 18% of them non-productive. Study-wide conclusions, independent of this receptor: Roughly uniform sequencing depth across donors was assumed in presence/absence analyses, although this assumption may not hold. CMV serostatus was the only immune exposure information available for the cohort. The earlier analysis of 450 to 700 of the donors excluded roughly 16 rarely observed V segments, including chromosome 9 orphons, because counts were too low. Compared with the approximately 700-donor mean, donors in an Asian-associated ancestry cluster had fewer N-insertions in productive TCRs, according to a later genetic analysis. A later analysis reported that several top co-occurrence clusters appeared linked to parvovirus B19, influenza, CMV and Epstein-Barr virus. At a false discovery rate of 0.05, a later analysis linked approximately 18,000 TCR beta sequences to specific HLA alleles. A further reported finding was that TCR beta sequences accurately predicted the HLA-A and HLA-B alleles for most subjects in the first cohort. Because some donors lacked HLA typing at each locus, the association tests relied only on the typed subset. In this cohort, only TCR beta chains were sequenced, and detectable features were limited by the absence of alpha or paired-chain data. A few of the identified cytomegalovirus-associated TCR beta chains were confirmed in vitro to be specific for cytomegalovirus antigens. The 87-base-pair reads could not distinguish some IMGT-functional V segments, including TRBV6-2 and TRBV6-3, so those segments were excluded. While some public TCRs were present in many individuals, most TCR sequences turned up only very rarely across donors. An earlier analysis of several hundred of the donors showed that most TCR beta V segments appeared in productive rearrangements either about 87% or about 30% of the time, which broadly matched IMGT annotations. In both the original and validation cohorts, the classifier was reported to diagnose cytomegalovirus status with high specificity and sensitivity. A cluster of highly shared sequence variants was judged likely to represent a technical artifact of the sequencing pipeline. It was suggested by the authors that the approach could potentially be generalized to other disease states and immunological phenotypes. In a later analysis, HLA-associated TCR beta chains were found to be more clonally expanded and to have lower generation probabilities than equally common non-associated chains. According to a later analysis, most CMV-associated TCR beta chains appeared to be HLA-restricted, and the HLA associations seemed to be driven largely by CMV exposure. A total of fewer than 200 TCR beta chains were listed by the study as associated with cytomegalovirus. A later genetic analysis associated a missense DCLRE1C variant with V-gene and J-gene trimming of TCR beta chains, and an independent cohort replicated the association. In a later analysis, TCR association rates were found to vary across HLA loci, with the most associated TCRs seen for DRB1 alleles and the fewest for HLA-C alleles. When HLA alleles, especially DR and DQ, strongly co-occurred, attributing TCR associations to individual alleles was difficult. Correlated functional status among segregating V segments might reflect linkage disequilibrium, but an unknown experimental factor could not be ruled out.

CDR1 LGHNA and CDR2 YSLEER were looked up in the germline V gene. There are 16 amino acids in the CDR3, from cysteine to phenylalanine inclusive. Only the CDR3 region is kept as DNA, spanning 48 bases read in frame from base 1. Relative to germline, V is missing 5 bases and J is missing 3 bases, with 7 bases of the junction outside any gene match. The rearranged segments are TRBV4-3 and TRBJ1-6; 7 central bases correspond to TRBD1. The sample consisted of PBMCs. This receptor was identified in a man aged 35 to 55 in good health and CMV-seronegative. The CDR3 reads CASSFSTGSYNSPLHF. The nucleotide sequence is given as TGCGCCAGCAGCTTCTCGACAGGGAGCTATAATTCACCCCTCCACTTT.